A selection of T cell receptor beta chains follows, all from one sample in a study of T-cell memory formation after mild COVID-19. Each CDR3 protein is one row after TCRdb ran MiXCR on the 5' RACE reads. The sample has about 470,000 distinct CDR3 sequences, around 27% seen once. The sequencing input was PBMCs or a T cell subset sorted from them (not recorded which). These receptors were collected from an adult woman who had mild COVID-19 (a few samples of this study predate the infection). Cell type and time point are not known. CDR3s include the opening cysteine and the closing phenylalanine or tryptophan. Each record gives: V gene, clone size, J gene, D gene, CDR3 protein, CDR3 DNA. D genes are given only for firm matches. A row's size may be missing; if present it is once, few, many or a size class.

TRBV9	few	TRBJ2-2	.	CASNGNTGELFF	TGTGCCAGCAACGGAAACACCGGGGAGCTGTTTTTT
TRBV12-3/TRBV12-4	.	TRBJ1-1	.	CASSLGAQYTEAFF	TGTGCCAGCAGTTTGGGGGCCCAATACACTGAAGCTTTCTTT
TRBV20-1	.	TRBJ1-2	TRBD1	CSARTSGQGAGGYTF	TGCAGTGCTAGAACCTCCGGACAGGGGGCCGGAGGCTACACCTTC
TRBV5-1	many	TRBJ2-7	.	CASSFGANYEQYF	TGCGCCAGCAGCTTTGGCGCAAACTACGAGCAGTACTTC
TRBV5-1	few	TRBJ2-7	.	CASSVTLGGDEQYF	TGCGCCAGCAGTGTCACCCTGGGGGGCGACGAGCAGTACTTC
TRBV20-1	few	TRBJ1-2	.	CSARARTDNYGYTF	TGCAGTGCTAGGGCTAGGACGGATAACTATGGCTACACCTTC
TRBV5-1	.	TRBJ1-1	TRBD1	CASGQGNTEAFF	TGCGCCAGCGGACAGGGTAACACTGAAGCTTTCTTT
TRBV6-5	.	TRBJ2-7	.	CASSRNRDEQYF	TGTGCCAGCAGTCGAAACAGGGACGAGCAGTACTTC
TRBV7-9	once	TRBJ1-1	.	CASSLASLRSSEAFF	TGTGCCAGCAGCTTAGCGTCTCTGAGGAGTTCTGAAGCTTTCTTT
TRBV14	few	TRBJ1-1	.	CASSLQSLENTEAFF	TGTGCCAGCAGCCTCCAATCCCTGGAGAACACTGAAGCTTTCTTT
TRBV6-1	few	TRBJ1-5	.	CASSEPRLVVTDLRPQHF	TGTGCCAGCAGTGAACCCCGTTTAGTTGTAACGGATTTACGGCCCCAGCATTTT
TRBV20-1	.	TRBJ2-4	TRBD2	CSASFPSGGHINIQYF	TGCAGTGCTAGTTTTCCTAGCGGGGGCCATATAAACATTCAGTACTTC
TRBV7-9	.	TRBJ2-1	.	CASSLATLTEQFF	TGTGCCAGCAGCTTGGCGACCCTCACTGAGCAGTTCTTC
TRBV5-1	.	TRBJ2-7	TRBD2	CASSLEGLAGGGEQYF	TGCGCCAGCAGCTTGGAGGGACTAGCGGGGGGTGGCGAGCAGTACTTC
TRBV20-1	many	TRBJ2-7	.	CSARGVRDAYEQYF	TGCAGTGCTAGAGGGGTCCGGGACGCCTACGAGCAGTACTTC
TRBV5-1	many	TRBJ1-1	TRBD1	CASSPRGDTEAFF	TGCGCCAGCAGCCCCAGGGGGGACACTGAAGCTTTCTTT
TRBV5-1	.	TRBJ2-3	.	CASSPDSYTDTQYF	TGCGCCAGCAGCCCCGACTCATATACAGATACGCAGTATTTT
TRBV5-1	.	TRBJ2-5	TRBD2	CASRPSGGLGETQYF	TGCGCCAGCAGGCCTAGCGGGGGCCTGGGAGAGACCCAGTACTTC
TRBV7-2	few	TRBJ1-3	.	CASSPTISSGNTIYF	TGTGCCAGCAGCCCGACCATCTCCTCTGGAAACACCATATATTTT
TRBV10-3	few	TRBJ2-3	TRBD2	CAILRGLASTDTQYF	TGTGCCATCCTTCGGGGACTAGCGAGCACAGATACGCAGTATTTT
TRBV4-1	.	TRBJ2-7	TRBD2	CASSQHDWREAQYF	TGCGCCAGCAGCCAACATGACTGGCGGGAGGCGCAGTACTTC
TRBV15	.	TRBJ1-4	TRBD1	CATSSRAGGVREKLFF	TGTGCCACCAGCTCCCGAGCAGGGGGGGTTCGGGAAAAACTGTTTTTT
TRBV11-2	.	TRBJ2-7	.	CASTRRPGRITYEQYF	TGTGCCAGCACCCGTCGCCCGGGCCGGATTACCTACGAGCAGTACTTC
TRBV12-3/TRBV12-4	few	TRBJ1-1	.	CASSFNRATEAFF	TGTGCCAGCAGTTTCAACAGGGCCACTGAAGCTTTCTTT
TRBV7-6	.	TRBJ2-1	TRBD2	CASSPEASGVYAQFF	TGTGCCAGCTCTCCAGAAGCTAGCGGGGTATACGCGCAGTTCTTC
TRBV5-4	once	TRBJ1-3	.	CASSSGAGTGNTIYF	TGTGCCAGCAGCTCCGGGGCAGGAACTGGAAACACCATATATTTT
TRBV2	.	TRBJ2-1	TRBD2	CASSEALAGGLDEQFF	TGTGCCAGCAGTGAAGCTCTAGCGGGAGGCTTAGACGAGCAGTTCTTC
TRBV3-1	.	TRBJ1-4	.	CASSQVESNEKLFF	TGTGCCAGCAGCCAAGTGGAGTCTAATGAAAAACTGTTTTTT
TRBV7-9	few	TRBJ2-3	.	CASSVSVELAHTDTQYF	TGTGCCAGCAGTGTTAGCGTGGAACTAGCCCACACAGATACGCAGTATTTT
TRBV13	once	TRBJ1-1	.	CASSPASMFTEAFF	TGTGCCAGCAGCCCTGCTTCTATGTTTACTGAAGCTTTCTTT
TRBV5-1	few	TRBJ2-1	.	CASSLGAAGAFNEQFF	TGCGCCAGCAGCTTGGGAGCGGCGGGGGCCTTCAATGAGCAGTTCTTC
TRBV18	.	TRBJ2-5	.	CASSPPGRAKTQYF	TGTGCCAGCTCACCCCCAGGGCGGGCGAAGACCCAGTACTTC
TRBV7-8	.	TRBJ2-7	.	CASSLARYEQYF	TGTGCCAGCAGCTTGGCTCGATACGAGCAGTACTTC
TRBV5-5	.	TRBJ2-1	.	CASSPRRGTGEEQFF	TGTGCCAGCAGCCCTAGACGGGGAACAGGCGAAGAGCAGTTCTTC
TRBV6-5	.	TRBJ2-7	TRBD1	CASRYDRESSYEQYF	TGTGCCAGCAGGTACGACAGGGAGAGCTCCTACGAGCAGTACTTC
TRBV6-4	few	TRBJ2-2	.	CASSDSDQNTGELFF	TGTGCCAGCAGTGACTCGGACCAGAACACCGGGGAGCTGTTTTTT
TRBV7-9	.	TRBJ2-3	TRBD2	CASSFPTGLAGGDTQYF	TGTGCCAGCAGCTTCCCAACCGGACTAGCGGGAGGGGATACGCAGTATTTT
TRBV11-3	.	TRBJ1-2	.	CASSSDRTAYGYTF	TGTGCCAGCAGCTCGGACCGGACAGCTTATGGCTACACCTTC
TRBV6-1	few	TRBJ2-5	.	CAATGTWGETQYF	TGTGCCGCCACGGGAACCTGGGGAGAGACCCAGTACTTC
TRBV7-2	few	TRBJ2-2	.	CASSSPDVLNTGELFF	TGTGCCAGCAGCTCCCCGGACGTACTGAACACCGGGGAGCTGTTTTTT
TRBV7-2	.	TRBJ1-2	.	CASSLASDNYGYTF	TGTGCCAGCAGCTTAGCGTCAGACAACTATGGCTACACCTTC
TRBV11-2	.	TRBJ1-1	.	CASSPRRLLVPGGLNTEAFF	TGTGCCAGCAGCCCCCGTAGATTGTTGGTACCGGGAGGTCTTAACACTGAAGCTTTCTTT